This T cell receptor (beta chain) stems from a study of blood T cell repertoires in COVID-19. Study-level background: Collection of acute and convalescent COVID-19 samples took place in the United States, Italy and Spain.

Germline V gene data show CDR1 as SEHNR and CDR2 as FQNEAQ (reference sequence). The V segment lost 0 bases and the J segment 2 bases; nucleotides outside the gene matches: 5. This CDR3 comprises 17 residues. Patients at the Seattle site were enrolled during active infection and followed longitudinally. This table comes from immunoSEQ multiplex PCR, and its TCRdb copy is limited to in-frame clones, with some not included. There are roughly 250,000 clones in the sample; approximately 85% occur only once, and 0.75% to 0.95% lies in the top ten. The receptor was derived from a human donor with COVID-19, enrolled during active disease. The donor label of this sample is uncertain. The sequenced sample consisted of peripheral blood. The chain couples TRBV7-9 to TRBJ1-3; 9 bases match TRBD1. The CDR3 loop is CASSLATGTGTGNTIYF. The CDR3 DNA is TGTGCCAGCAGCTTAGCTACCGGGACAGGGACTGGAAACACCATATATTTT.